The entry that follows covers one T cell receptor (beta chain) sequence. The record originates from a study of T cells expressing NK-cell markers. The germline V gene has CDR1 WNHNN and CDR2 SYGVQD (reference sequence). This CDR3 has 20 residues. TCRdb re-called the 5' RACE reads and shows each CDR3 protein once, DNA omitted. Across 130,000 to 150,000 distinct CDR3 sequences, the top ten clones capture around 12% of the sample. This receptor was obtained from a man in his late teens or twenties in good health. The sample comprised blood T cells: a sorted CD56 or NKG2C T cell subset, CD4+ or CD8+ T cells, or bulk PBMC T cells (not recorded which). The gene calls are TRBV10-1 and TRBJ2-3; TCRdb designates TRBD2, a call that cannot be tested without DNA. The CDR3 reads CASSEAQLADLTTSTDTQYF.